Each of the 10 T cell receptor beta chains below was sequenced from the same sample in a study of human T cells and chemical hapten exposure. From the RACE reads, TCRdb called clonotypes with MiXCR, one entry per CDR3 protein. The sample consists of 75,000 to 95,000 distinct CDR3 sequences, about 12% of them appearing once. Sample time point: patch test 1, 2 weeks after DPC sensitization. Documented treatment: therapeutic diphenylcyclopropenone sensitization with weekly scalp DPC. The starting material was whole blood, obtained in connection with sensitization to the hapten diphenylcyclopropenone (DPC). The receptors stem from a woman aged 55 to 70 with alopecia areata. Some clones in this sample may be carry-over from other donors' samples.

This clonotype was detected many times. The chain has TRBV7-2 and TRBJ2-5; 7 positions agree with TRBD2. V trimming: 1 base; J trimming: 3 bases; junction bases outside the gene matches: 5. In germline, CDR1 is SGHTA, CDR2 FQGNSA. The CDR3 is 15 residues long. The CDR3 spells CASSLVGLAEETQYF. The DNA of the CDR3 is TGTGCCAGCAGCTTAGTGGGTCTAGCGGAAGAGACCCAGTACTTC.

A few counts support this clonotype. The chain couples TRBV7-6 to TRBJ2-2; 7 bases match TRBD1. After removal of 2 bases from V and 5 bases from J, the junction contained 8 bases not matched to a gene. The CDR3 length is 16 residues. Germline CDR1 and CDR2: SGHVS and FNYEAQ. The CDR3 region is CASSLNEGARTGELFF. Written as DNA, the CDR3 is TGTGCCAGCAGCTTAAATGAGGGGGCTCGGACCGGGGAGCTGTTTTTT.

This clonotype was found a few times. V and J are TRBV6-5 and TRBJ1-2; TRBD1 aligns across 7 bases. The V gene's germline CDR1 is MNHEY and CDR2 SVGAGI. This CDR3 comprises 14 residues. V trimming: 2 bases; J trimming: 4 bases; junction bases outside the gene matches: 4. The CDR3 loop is CASSYAGGGYGYTF. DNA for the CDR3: TGTGCCAGCAGTTACGCAGGGGGTGGCTATGGCTACACCTTC.

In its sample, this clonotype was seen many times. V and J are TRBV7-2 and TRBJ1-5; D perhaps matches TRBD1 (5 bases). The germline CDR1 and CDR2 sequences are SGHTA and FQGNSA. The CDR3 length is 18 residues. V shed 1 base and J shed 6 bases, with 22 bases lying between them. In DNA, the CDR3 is TGTGCCAGCAGCTTAGTACGGCCAAACGGGGACCTGGGTCAGCCCCAGCATTTT. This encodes CASSLVRPNGDLGQPQHF.

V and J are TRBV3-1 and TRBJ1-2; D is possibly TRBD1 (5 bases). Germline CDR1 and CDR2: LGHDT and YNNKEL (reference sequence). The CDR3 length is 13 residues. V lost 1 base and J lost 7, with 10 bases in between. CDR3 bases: TGTGCCAGCAGCCAAGCCAGGGTTGGTGGCTACACCTTC. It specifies CASSQARVGGYTF.

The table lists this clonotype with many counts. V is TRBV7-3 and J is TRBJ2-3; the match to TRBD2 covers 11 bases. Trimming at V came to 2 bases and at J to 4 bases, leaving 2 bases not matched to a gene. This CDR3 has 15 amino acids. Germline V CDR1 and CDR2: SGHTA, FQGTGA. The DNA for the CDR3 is TGTGCCAGCAGCTTACTAGCGGGGGGAGCAGATACGCAGTATTTT. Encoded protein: CASSLLAGGADTQYF.

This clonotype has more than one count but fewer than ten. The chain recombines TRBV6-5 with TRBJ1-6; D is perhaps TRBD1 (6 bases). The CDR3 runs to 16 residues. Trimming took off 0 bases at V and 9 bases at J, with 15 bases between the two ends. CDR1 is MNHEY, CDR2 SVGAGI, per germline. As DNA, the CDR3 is TGTGCCAGCAGTTACTCTCCAGGGGCCCGGATTTCACCCCTCCACTTT. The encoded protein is CASSYSPGARISPLHF.

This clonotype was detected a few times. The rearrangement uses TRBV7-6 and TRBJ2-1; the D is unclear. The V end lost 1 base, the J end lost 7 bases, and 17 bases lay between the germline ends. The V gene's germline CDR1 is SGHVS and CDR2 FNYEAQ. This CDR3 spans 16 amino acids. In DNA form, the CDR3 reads TGTGCCAGCAGCTTAGGGAACGGACGGCTTATGAATGAGCAGTTCTTC. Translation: CASSLGNGRLMNEQFF. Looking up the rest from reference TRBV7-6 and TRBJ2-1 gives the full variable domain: GAGVSQSPRYKVTKRGQDVALRCDPISGHVSLYWYRQALGQGPEFLTYFNYEAQQDKSGLPNDRFSAERPEGSISTLTIQRTEQRDSAMYRCASSLGNGRLMNEQFFGPGTRLTVL.

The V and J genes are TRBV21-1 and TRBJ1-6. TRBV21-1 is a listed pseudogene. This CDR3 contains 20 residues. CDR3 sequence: CASSNLQMGRASSSNSPLHF. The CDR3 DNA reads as TGTGCCAGCAGCAACTTACAAATGGGCAGGGCCTCTTCTTCGAATTCACCCCTCCACTTT.

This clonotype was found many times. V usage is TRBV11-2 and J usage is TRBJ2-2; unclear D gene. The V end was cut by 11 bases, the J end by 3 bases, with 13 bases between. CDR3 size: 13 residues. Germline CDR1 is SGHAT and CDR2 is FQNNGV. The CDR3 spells CAWPLPHTGELFF. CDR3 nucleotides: TGTGCCTGGCCCCTTCCCCACACCGGGGAGCTGTTTTTT.